This TCR beta chain stems from a study of cytomegalovirus exposure and HLA in healthy donors. Findings and limits, study-wide: The authors considered a cluster of highly shared sequence variants likely to be a sequencing artifact.

With 60 Vbeta and 13 Jbeta primers, the PCR was carried out. Data came from immunoSEQ multiplex PCR; TCRdb stores just in-frame clones and leaves some out. The data hold about 90,000 clones, with approximately 84% observed a single time. A single count supports this clone. Its specificity is unknown. The CDR3 has 15 amino acids. Germline V gene lookup returns CDR1 MNHNS and CDR2 SASEGT. The V gene lost 3 bases and the J gene lost 8 bases, with 19 bases spanning the gap. This chain links TRBV6-1 with TRBJ1-2; tentatively, D is TRBD1 (5 bases). The clonotype comes from a man between 18 and 29 years old in good health and CMV-seronegative. Sequenced material: PBMCs. In DNA, the CDR3 is TGTGCCAGCAGTGAGGGAGGGTTACAGGCGGGGGGCTACACCTTC. Translating it yields CASSEGGLQAGGYTF.